This T cell receptor beta chain was identified during a study of blood T cell repertoires in COVID-19. Measured with immunoSEQ multiplex PCR; TCRdb has only the in-frame clones, and not every one. The table has around 270,000 clones, 88% seen once. The CDR3 runs 16 residues. The germline CDR1 and CDR2 sequences are MGHDK and SYGVNS. The V and J ends lost 3 bases and 1 base respectively, with 15 bases between them. This TCR came from a man between 60 and 75 years old who had recovered from COVID-19. Sequenced material: peripheral blood. The chain recombines TRBV25-1 with TRBJ1-1; D unclear. The CDR3 is CASSDLNPTGNTEAFF. The CDR3 DNA follows: TGTGCCAGCAGTGACCTCAACCCGACGGGGAACACTGAAGCTTTCTTT.